This T cell receptor (beta chain) originates from a study of cytomegalovirus exposure and HLA in healthy donors (dated by TCRdb to between 2016 and 2019). Some background on the complete study: An earlier analysis of approximately 640 of the donors reported more than 250 Gb of sequence data and around 110 million unique TCR beta sequences from some 180 million T cells. The aim of the study was to test whether cataloging public T cell receptors could identify signatures of past pathogen exposure. Four to six DR-DQ haplotypes were handled as single units for association and clustering because linkage in the cohort was strong. Across some 400 genotyped donors of the cohort, an average of roughly 250,000 unique TCR beta nucleotide sequences per donor were sequenced, and approximately 19% of those sequences were non-productive. To predict cytomegalovirus infection status, the study combined high-throughput TCR immunosequencing, statistical association of individual TCRs with disease status, and machine learning. Every discovery cohort repertoire had been produced on one sequencing platform. Donor age, sex, ethnicity and CMV serostatus were compiled together with the repertoire data. HLA typing covered class I and class II loci at four-digit resolution. To decide whether each TCR beta V gene segment behaved as functional or pseudogenic, an earlier analysis of some 570 of the donors relied on high-throughput TCR beta sequencing. To study patterns of TCR occurrence, a later analysis re-analyzed previously published TCR beta repertoires from under 750 donors and added high-resolution HLA genotyping. In the later analysis, no new phenotypic data were used to find candidate immune exposures; instead, reliance was placed on TCR beta sequences and their occurrence across donors. An early release that covered roughly 600 HLA-typed donors contained about 300 gigabases of sequencing data and roughly 84 million unique TCR sequences. A later genetic analysis used genome-wide SNP genotypes for about three fifths of the 666 donors, treating that subset as a discovery cohort. Among the approximately 420 genotyped donors, approximately 76% belonged to the genetic ancestry cluster associated with self-reported Caucasian donors. In addition to the first cohort of approximately 650 subjects, a separate validation cohort of approximately 130 different subjects was used. Typing coverage varied by locus: roughly 629-640 donors for A, B, C, DRB1 and DQB1; 500 to 550 for DQA1; 600 to 610 for DPA1; about 450 for DPB1. The study used immunosequencing to profile the T cell repertoires of several hundred subjects and linked those repertoires to cytomegalovirus serostatus.

Library method: the immunoSEQ multiplex PCR assay. A mixture of 60 forward primers for TCR Vbeta segments and 13 reverse primers for TCR Jbeta segments was used in the multiplex PCR. Amplification of the CDR3 region of rearranged TCR beta genes was performed with a multiplex PCR assay on genomic DNA. The amplified TCR beta libraries were sequenced on the Illumina HiSeq System as 87-base-pair reads. As for how the authors treated the data: A later analysis tallied tens of millions of unique TCR beta chains across the approximately 670 repertoires, and about 10 million of those chains were shared by two or more donors. Raw reads were error-corrected and collapsed into unique sequences by a nearest-neighbor algorithm in which closely related sequences were merged to remove PCR and sequencing errors. Alignment of CDR3 sequences to IMGT reference sequences was used to assign V, D and J gene segments. For a sequence to be retained, at least a six-nucleotide match to both a V gene segment and a J gene segment was required. Rearrangements were called productive when the CDR3 lacked stop codons and stayed in frame with V and J; all others were non-productive. CDR3 was defined by IMGT convention, running from the second conserved V-encoded cysteine to the conserved J-encoded phenylalanine. In an earlier analysis of some 550 of the donors, sequences lacking an unambiguous match to a single V gene segment were excluded. An earlier analysis of several hundred of the donors called V segments functional above 56.7% productive rearrangements and segregating when the between-donor standard deviation exceeded 5%. A statistical classification framework was built for diagnosing cytomegalovirus status from the catalog of TCR beta chain sequences. V and J gene assignment, in a later analysis, came from comparing TCR nucleotide sequences with IMGT/GENE-DB human TR gene sequences. The TCRdist pipeline was used in a later analysis to assign CDR3 sequences and most-parsimonious VDJ recombination scenarios. In a later analysis, each TCR beta chain was defined by its CDR3 amino acid sequence together with its V-gene family, and reads without a unique V-gene family were excluded. A later analysis removed 592 highly shared, low-generation-probability nucleotide sequences to deal with suspected cross-contamination and a sequencing artifact. For each public chain, a later analysis derived a clonal expansion index from normalized ranks of inferred template counts within each repertoire. In a later analysis, generation probabilities were computed with a VDJ recombination model fitted to out-of-frame rearrangements, and the resulting probabilities were checked against IGoR. In a later analysis, TCR-TCR, TCR-HLA and TCR-CMV co-occurrence was scored with hypergeometric tests, and a repertoire-size bias correction was applied to TCR pairs. In a later analysis, false discovery rates were estimated by permuting HLA or CMV assignments 20 times. In a later analysis, co-occurring TCRs were grouped with DBSCAN, and TCRdist sequence similarity was added when clustering was performed within HLA-allele-positive subsets. Repertoires with fewer than 30,000 or more than 120,000 public chains were left out of co-occurrence clustering, as were roughly five repertoires with anomalous nucleotide sharing. TCRdb obtained this table from immuneACCESS and retained in-frame rearrangements with V and J assigned. These tables miss some clones; where compared with another copy, unresolved V genes account for less than half of the shortfall, and the remainder is unexplained. The V and J calls and clone size were taken over from that table, and D and trimming were inferred from the DNA. Present in this sample are roughly 160,000 clones, approximately 80% of which were seen just once. The top ten hold roughly 2.1% of the sample.

Relative to germline, V is 2 bases shorter and J is 3 bases shorter, with 8 bases between their ends. The CDR3 contains 14 residues, cysteine and phenylalanine counted. The only DNA kept is the CDR3, 42 bases in frame from the first base. From the germline V gene, CDR1 is MDHEN and CDR2 is SYDVKM. In total, 500 to 700 healthy bone marrow donors made up the cohort. All cohort members were sampled while nominally healthy, although unrecorded immune exposures were likely present. The donor was CMV seropositive and was included in the group of 270 or so seropositive cohort members. Every donor gave a peripheral blood sample, and the peripheral blood mononuclear cells from that sample were used for TCR beta sequencing. The Qiagen DNeasy Blood Extraction Kit was used to extract genomic DNA from the blood cell samples. A word on this clone: Its antigen remains unidentified. Per-base quality was not reported, and no clone a single base away is much larger than it.

What the work shows at the level of the full study, not this receptor alone: Some IMGT-functional V segments, including TRBV6-2 and TRBV6-3, could not be distinguished by the 87-base-pair reads and were therefore excluded. The authors suggested that the approach could potentially be extended to other disease states and immunological phenotypes. Because HLA typing was missing for some donors at each locus, association tests included only the typed subset. In both the original and validation cohorts, the classifier was reported to diagnose cytomegalovirus status with high specificity and sensitivity. Most TCR sequences were seen in very few donors, while some public TCRs were found in many individuals. A later analysis associated approximately 17,000 TCR beta sequences with specific HLA alleles at a false discovery rate of 0.05. In a later analysis, the rate of TCR association differed among HLA loci, with DRB1 alleles having the most associated TCRs and HLA-C alleles having the fewest. When HLA alleles, especially DR and DQ, strongly co-occurred, TCR associations were difficult to assign to individual alleles. According to a later analysis, parvovirus B19, influenza, CMV and Epstein-Barr virus appeared linked to several top co-occurrence clusters. Because counts were too low, roughly 18 rarely observed V segments, including chromosome 9 orphons, were left out of the earlier analysis of 587 of the donors. V-gene and J-gene trimming of TCR beta chains was associated with a missense DCLRE1C variant in a later genetic analysis, and the association was replicated in an independent cohort. A later genetic analysis reported fewer N-insertions in productive TCRs among donors in an Asian-associated ancestry cluster than the roughly 700-donor mean. Sequencing depth was assumed to be roughly uniform across donors in the presence/absence analyses, though that assumption may not hold. Correlated functional status among segregating V segments might reflect linkage disequilibrium, but an unknown experimental factor could not be ruled out. A later analysis found that most CMV-associated TCR beta chains appeared HLA-restricted, with HLA associations seemingly driven largely by CMV exposure. In the study, some 160 TCR beta chains were listed as associated with cytomegalovirus. Immune exposure information for the cohort was limited to CMV serostatus. In an earlier analysis of 450 to 750 of the donors, most TCR beta V segments appeared in productive rearrangements about 87% or about 30% of the time, broadly matching IMGT annotations. A group of highly shared sequence variants was considered likely to be a technical artifact of the sequencing pipeline. A few of the identified cytomegalovirus-associated TCR beta chains were confirmed in vitro to be specific for cytomegalovirus antigens. A later analysis found that HLA-associated TCR beta chains were more clonally expanded and had lower generation probabilities than equally common non-associated chains. A further reported finding was that TCR beta sequences accurately predicted the HLA-A and HLA-B alleles for most subjects in the first cohort. In this cohort, only TCR beta chains were sequenced, and detectable features were limited by the absence of alpha or paired-chain data.

This receptor was identified in a man aged 45-65 years in good health and CMV-seropositive. The sequencing sample was made of PBMCs. The sequence joins TRBV28 to TRBJ1-3, with a weak D call of TRBD1 (6 bases match). The CDR3 is CASSLGQLGNTIYF. The nucleotide sequence reads TGTGCCAGCAGTTTAGGACAGCTTGGAAACACCATATATTTT. Extended through the reference TRBV28 and TRBJ1-3 proteins, this CDR3 yields the full variable domain: DVKVTQSSRYLVKRTGEKVFLECVQDMDHENMFWYRQDPGLGLRLIYFSYDVKMKEKGDIPEGYSVSREKKERFSLILESASTNQTSMYLCASSLGQLGNTIYFGEGSWLTVV.